This T cell receptor beta chain was identified in a study of blood T cell repertoires in COVID-19. For the study at large: COVID-19 samples, acute and convalescent, were from the United States, Italy and Spain.

This clone is a singleton in its sample. Trimming stripped 3 bases from V and 5 bases from J, with 14 bases between. CDR1 is LGHDT and CDR2 is YNNKEL in the germline V gene (reference sequence). CDR3 size: 14 residues. As processed by the authors: Scientists estimated how many nucleated cells there were by amplifying reference gene primers. TCRdb keeps only in-frame clones here, not all; method: immunoSEQ multiplex PCR. The V and J calls and the clone size are those of that table, but D and trimming were determined from the DNA. This table holds about 210,000 clones, roughly four fifths found once. What was sequenced was peripheral blood. The gene calls are TRBV3-1 (or the pseudogene TRBV3-2) and TRBJ2-7; TRBD2 is a possible D gene (6 bases). This sequence was found in a woman aged 40-49 years with acute or convalescent COVID-19. The CDR3 nucleotides are TGTGCCAGCAGCCAGGAGGGTTTCCATAACGAGCAGTACTTC. Translating it yields CASSQEGFHNEQYF.